This TCR beta chain emerged from a study of blood T cell repertoires in COVID-19. Across the study: PBMCs, B-cell-depleted T cells, or T cells were the source of the cDNA or gDNA that made up the material.

Followed longitudinally, the Seattle patients had been enrolled during active infection. The CDR3 totals 12 residues. The ends were cut back, 2 bases at V and 8 bases at J, with 9 bases in the middle. The germline gives CDR1 KGHSH, CDR2 LQKENI. Authors' methods: Estimation of nucleated cell counts was performed using reference gene primer amplification. TCRdb's copy holds only in-frame clones and misses some; the assay was immunoSEQ multiplex PCR. V, J and clone size are taken as reported in that table, and D and trimming were inferred from the DNA itself. This table has 200,000 to 250,000 clones, 70% to 90% appearing once.

What was sequenced was peripheral blood. The genes are TRBV18 and TRBJ1-1, with D perhaps TRBD1 (5 bases). This clonotype was sampled from a young man with COVID-19, enrolled during active disease. The CDR3 region has the DNA TGTGCCAGCTCACCAAGTGGGGGGGAAGCTTTCTTT. Translated, it gives CASSPSGGEAFF.